This TCR beta chain was documented in a study of blood T cell repertoires in COVID-19. On the study more broadly: Samples of COVID-19 (acute and convalescent) were obtained from the United States, Italy and Spain. T cells, B-cell-depleted T cells, or PBMCs provided the cDNA or gDNA that served as material.

With V trimmed by 0 bases and J by 2 bases, 5 bases remained unmatched. The CDR3 covers 16 residues. The germline V gene encodes CDR1 SGHRS and CDR2 YFSETQ. Points on this clone: Other DNA sequences in this specimen translate into the identical CDR3.

Authors' methods: The authors estimated nucleated cell counts from reference gene primer amplification. Produced via immunoSEQ multiplex PCR; TCRdb's table is partial and in-frame only. V, J and clone size reflect that table, while D and trimming were determined from the DNA. The repertoire holds about 34,000 clones, with nearly 80% as singletons. The chain combines TRBV5-1 with TRBJ2-3; 8 nucleotides agree with TRBD1. The sequencing sample was made of peripheral blood. The TCR was taken from a man older than 75 with acute or convalescent COVID-19. CDR3 protein: CASSLGGQGSTDTQYF. The CDR3 DNA sequence: TGCGCCAGCAGCTTGGGAGGACAGGGTTCCACAGATACGCAGTATTTT.